This T cell receptor beta chain is drawn from a study of blood T cell repertoires in COVID-19. Looking at the study overall: Both acute and convalescent COVID-19 samples were obtained from the United States, Italy and Spain. Nucleic acid was either cDNA or gDNA, and it came from T cells, B-cell-depleted T cells, or PBMCs.

This clone was found once. Original data processing: The assay estimated nucleated cells by amplifying reference gene primers. TCRdb keeps only in-frame clones here, not all; method: immunoSEQ multiplex PCR. D and trimming come from the DNA, and the V and J calls and clone size come from that table. This repertoire shows roughly 300,000 clones, 80% to 90% found once; its top ten account for 3.5% to 4.5%. The V segment lost 4 bases and the J segment 0 bases; nucleotides outside the gene matches: 2. Germline V gene lookup returns CDR1 KGHSH and CDR2 LQKENI. The CDR3 length is 15 residues. The source material was PBMCs or T cells enriched from blood (not recorded which). V and J are TRBV18 and TRBJ2-1, with 8 bases matching TRBD2. The source of this sequence is a woman between 40 and 50 years old with acute COVID-19. CDR3 sequence: CASSQSGGSYNEQFF. Written as DNA, the CDR3 is TGTGCCAGCTCACAGAGCGGGGGCTCCTACAATGAGCAGTTCTTC. The whole variable domain, filled in from reference TRBV18 and TRBJ2-1, reads NAGVMQNPRHLVRRRGQEARLRCSPMKGHSHVYWYRQLPEEGLKFMVYLQKENIIDESGMPKERFSAEFPKEGPSILRIQQVVRGDSAAYFCASSQSGGSYNEQFFGPGTRLTVL.